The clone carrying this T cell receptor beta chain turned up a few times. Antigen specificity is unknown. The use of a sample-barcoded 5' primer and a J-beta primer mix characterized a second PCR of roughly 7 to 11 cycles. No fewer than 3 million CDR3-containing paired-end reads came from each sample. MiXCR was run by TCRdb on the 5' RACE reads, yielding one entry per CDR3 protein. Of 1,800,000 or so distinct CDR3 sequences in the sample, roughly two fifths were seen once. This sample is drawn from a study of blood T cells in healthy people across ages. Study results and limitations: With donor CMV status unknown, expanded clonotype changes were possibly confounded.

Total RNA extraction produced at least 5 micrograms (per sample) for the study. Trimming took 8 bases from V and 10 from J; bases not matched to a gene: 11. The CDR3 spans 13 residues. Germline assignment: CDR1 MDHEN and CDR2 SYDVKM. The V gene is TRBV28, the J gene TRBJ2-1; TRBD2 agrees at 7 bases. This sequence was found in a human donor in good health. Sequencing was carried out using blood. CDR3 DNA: TGTGCCAGCGACGGATGGACTAGGCGGGAGCAGTTCTTC. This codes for CASDGWTRREQFF.